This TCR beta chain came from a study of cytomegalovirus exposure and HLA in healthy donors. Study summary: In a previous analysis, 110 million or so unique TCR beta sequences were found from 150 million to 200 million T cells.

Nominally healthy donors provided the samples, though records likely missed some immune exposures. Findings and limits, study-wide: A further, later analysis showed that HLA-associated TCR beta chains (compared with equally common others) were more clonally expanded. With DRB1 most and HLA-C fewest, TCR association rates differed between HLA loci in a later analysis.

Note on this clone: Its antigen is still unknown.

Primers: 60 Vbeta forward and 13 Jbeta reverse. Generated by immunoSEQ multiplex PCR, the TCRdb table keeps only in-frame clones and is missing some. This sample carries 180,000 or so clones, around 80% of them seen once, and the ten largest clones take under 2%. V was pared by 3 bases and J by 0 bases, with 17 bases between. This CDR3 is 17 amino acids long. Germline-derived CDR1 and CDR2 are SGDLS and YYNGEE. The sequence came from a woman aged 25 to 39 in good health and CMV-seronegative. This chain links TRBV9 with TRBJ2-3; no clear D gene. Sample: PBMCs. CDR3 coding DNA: TGTGCCAGCAGCGCCCAGGTGTCGCCGGCGAGCACAGATACGCAGTATTTT. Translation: CASSAQVSPASTDTQYF.